The subject of this entry is one T cell receptor beta chain. This sample was included in a study of shared clonotypes between healthy human individuals. The CDR3 totals 9 residues. Germline CDR1 and CDR2: SGHVS and FNYEAQ. The V and J ends lost 7 bases and 9 bases respectively, with 7 bases between them. The protocol was immunoSEQ multiplex PCR, while the TCRdb copy is restricted to in-frame clones and leaves out a portion. The table shows roughly 2.6 million clones, with roughly 92% occurring only once. Free of recent acute infections or vaccinations, the donors were healthy HIV-negative adults. This chain joins TRBV7-6 and TRBJ2-7; D is unclear. Sequenced input: naive CD4+ T cells sorted from blood. The subset is: CD45RA+ positively selected. This sequence was found in a man aged 18 to 29 in good health. The CDR3 DNA is TGTGCCAGCATCCTCGTGCAGTACTTC. It codes for CASILVQYF.